The entry below gives a single T cell receptor beta chain sequence along with its context. Primers used in a second PCR of about 7 to 11 cycles were a sample-barcoded 5' primer and a J-beta primer mix. Each CDR3 protein is one row after TCRdb ran MiXCR on the 5' RACE reads. This sample has about 1.4 million distinct CDR3 sequences; approximately 63% occur once, and the top ten carry roughly 6.3%. The data stem from a study of blood T cells in healthy people across ages. Trimming took 3 bases from V and 3 from J, leaving 0 bases between them. CDR3 length: 10 residues. Germline V gene data show CDR1 as SGHRS and CDR2 as YFSETQ.

Sequencing was performed on blood. The receptor's source is a young man in good health. The gene calls are TRBV5-1 and TRBJ1-2; D gene uncertain. The CDR3 protein is CASSYYGYTF. CDR3 in DNA: TGCGCCAGCAGCTACTATGGCTACACCTTC.